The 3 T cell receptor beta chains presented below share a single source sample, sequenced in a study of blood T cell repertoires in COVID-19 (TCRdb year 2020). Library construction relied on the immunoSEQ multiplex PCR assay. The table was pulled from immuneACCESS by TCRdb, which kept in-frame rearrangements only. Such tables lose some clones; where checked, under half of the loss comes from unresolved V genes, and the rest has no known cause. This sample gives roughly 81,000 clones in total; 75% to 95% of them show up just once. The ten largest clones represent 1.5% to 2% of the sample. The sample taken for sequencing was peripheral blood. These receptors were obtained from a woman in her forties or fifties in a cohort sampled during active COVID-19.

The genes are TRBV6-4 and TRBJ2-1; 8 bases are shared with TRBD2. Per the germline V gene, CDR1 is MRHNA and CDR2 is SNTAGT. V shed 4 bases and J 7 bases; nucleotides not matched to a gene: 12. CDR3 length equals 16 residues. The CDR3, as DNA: TGTGCCAGCAGTGCCAGTCGGGGGGGGGTAACTAATGAGCAGTTCTTC. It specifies CASSASRGGVTNEQFF.

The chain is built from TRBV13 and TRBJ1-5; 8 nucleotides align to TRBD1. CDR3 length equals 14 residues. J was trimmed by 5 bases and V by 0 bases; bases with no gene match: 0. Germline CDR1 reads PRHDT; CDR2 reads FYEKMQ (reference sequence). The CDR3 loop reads CASSLGQGDQPQHF. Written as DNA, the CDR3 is TGTGCCAGCAGCTTAGGACAGGGGGATCAGCCCCAGCATTTT.

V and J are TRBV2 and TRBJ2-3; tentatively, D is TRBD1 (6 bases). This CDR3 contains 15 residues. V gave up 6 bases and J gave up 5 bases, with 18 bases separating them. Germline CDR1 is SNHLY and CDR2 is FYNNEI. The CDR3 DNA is TGTGCCAGCAGGAGGGACATCACCATAAGAGATACGCAGTATTTT. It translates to CASRRDITIRDTQYF.